Listed here are 28 T cell receptor beta chains from one sample, sequenced in a study of blood T cell repertoires in COVID-19. Sequencing was performed with immunoSEQ multiplex PCR; in TCRdb, only in-frame clones are kept and a portion is missing. The table shows approximately 290,000 clones, with over 75% occurring only once. Sequenced material: PBMCs or T cells enriched from blood (not recorded which). The source is a woman aged 25 to 39 who had recovered from COVID-19.

The chain combines TRBV6-6 with TRBJ2-7; tentative D call: TRBD1 (6 bases). Trimming took off 5 bases at V and 2 bases at J, with 10 bases between the two ends. The germline gives CDR1 MNHNY, CDR2 SVGAGI (reference sequence). This CDR3 has 13 residues. CDR3 protein: CASSNWGPYEQYF. CDR3 coding DNA: TGTGCCAGCAGTAACTGGGGGCCCTACGAGCAGTACTTC.

This chain links TRBV6-5 with TRBJ1-4; D uncertain. This CDR3 contains 13 residues. Per germline, CDR1 MNHEY and CDR2 SVGAGI. Deletions cut 3 bases from V and 5 bases from J, with 7 bases between. CDR3 loop: CASSYSGNEKLFF. The CDR3 coding sequence is TGTGCCAGCAGTTATTCCGGGAATGAAAAACTGTTTTTT.

The chain is built from TRBV16 and TRBJ1-1; a weak D match, TRBD1 (5 bases). The germline CDR1 and CDR2 sequences are KGHSY and FQNENV. This CDR3 has 15 amino acids. V was pared by 0 bases and J by 2 bases, with 10 bases between. This chain's CDR3 is CASSQSRTLNTEAFF. In nucleotides, the CDR3 is TGTGCCAGCAGCCAATCCCGGACACTAAACACTGAAGCTTTCTTT.

The V call is TRBV11-2, the J call TRBJ1-2; D gene uncertain. Trimming pared 5 bases from V and 2 bases from J, leaving 6 bases between. The CDR3 totals 12 residues. Germline loops: CDR1 SGHAT, CDR2 FQNNGV. This CDR3 is CASSERNYGYTF. DNA for the CDR3: TGTGCCAGCAGCGAGAGAAACTATGGCTACACCTTC. Together with reference TRBV11-2 and TRBJ1-2, the CDR3 gives the full variable domain: EAGVAQSPRYKIIEKRQSVAFWCNPISGHATLYWYQQILGQGPKLLIQFQNNGVVDDSQLPKDRFSAERLKGVDSTLKIQPAKLEDSAVYLCASSERNYGYTFGSGTRLTVV.

The chain couples TRBV7-7 to TRBJ1-3; no clear D gene. This CDR3 has 15 amino acids. The germline CDR1 and CDR2 sequences are SSHAT and FNYEAQ (reference sequence). Trimming took 6 bases from V and 0 from J, leaving 12 bases between them. The CDR3 reads CASRAGIPSGNTIYF. As DNA, the CDR3 is TGTGCCAGCAGGGCGGGGATTCCCTCTGGAAACACCATATATTTT.

The chain links TRBV27 to TRBJ2-7, with 9 bases aligning to TRBD2. Germline-derived CDR1 and CDR2 are MNHEY and SMNVEV (reference sequence). Trimming cost V 6 bases and J 4 bases; bases outside gene matches: 10. The CDR3 has 15 residues. The CDR3 protein is CASSAAGGPRYEQYF. The CDR3 bases are TGTGCCAGCAGCGCTGCGGGAGGGCCGCGGTACGAGCAGTACTTC.

This chain links TRBV24-1 with TRBJ2-2; 7 positions match TRBD1. The CDR3 contains 15 residues. Germline V lookup: CDR1 KGHDR, CDR2 SFDVKD. V trimming: 9 bases; J trimming: 2 bases; junction bases outside the gene matches: 8. CDR3 protein: CATGTRTGNTGELFF. The CDR3 region has the DNA TGTGCCACCGGCACTAGGACAGGAAACACCGGGGAGCTGTTTTTT.

The chain recombines TRBV3-1 (or the pseudogene TRBV3-2) with TRBJ2-7; 8 nucleotides align to TRBD2. The CDR3 runs to 16 residues. CDR1 LGHDT and CDR2 YNNKEL come from the germline V gene (reference sequence). J gave up 5 bases and V 0 bases, and 9 bases lay outside the gene matches. The chain's CDR3 is CASSQDLVGLDDEQYF. CDR3 sequence (DNA): TGTGCCAGCAGCCAAGATTTGGTGGGACTAGATGACGAGCAGTACTTC.

Ten or more counts support this clone. The chain joins TRBV29-1 to TRBJ2-2; no reliable D call. The germline V gene encodes CDR1 SQVTM and CDR2 ANQGSEA. The CDR3 is 12 residues long. The CDR3 DNA is TGCGCCGAGATAAGTCACACCGGGGAGCTGTTTTTT. Protein: CAEISHTGELFF.

The chain combines TRBV7-9 with TRBJ2-2, with D possibly TRBD1 on 6 matching bases. The CDR3 length is 16 residues. Trimming took 5 bases from V and 2 from J, leaving 15 bases between them. CDR1 is SEHNR and CDR2 is FQNEAQ in the germline V gene (reference sequence). This CDR3 reads CASSLEGTQNTGELFF. The DNA of the CDR3 is TGTGCCAGCAGCCTAGAGGGGACACAAAACACCGGGGAGCTGTTTTTT.

J is TRBJ2-3 and V is TRBV5-4; 12 nucleotides align to TRBD2. Germline CDR1 is SGHNT and CDR2 is YYREEE (reference sequence). The trim removed 3 bases at V and 3 bases at J, leaving 2 bases unmatched. This CDR3 spans 15 amino acids. The CDR3 DNA sequence: TGTGCCAGCAGCTCTAGCGGGGGGGTGACAGATACGCAGTATTTT. Its translation: CASSSSGGVTDTQYF.

The CDR3 DNA reads as TGTGCCACTCGTTCGGGACTAGCAGTCGATGAGCAGTTCTTC. Protein sequence: CATRSGLAVDEQFF. The genes are TRBV24-1 and TRBJ2-1; 9 positions match TRBD2. Germline CDR1 KGHDR, CDR2 SFDVKD. CDR3 length equals 14 residues. V dropped 10 bases and J dropped 8; count of bases not matched to a gene: 11.

The rearrangement links TRBV4-2 to TRBJ2-3, with 8 nucleotides matching TRBD2. CDR3 length: 16 amino acids. Germline loops: CDR1 LGHNA, CDR2 YNFKEQ. V was clipped by 0 bases and J by 6 bases; unmatched bases: 8. CDR3 nucleotides: TGTGCCAGCAGCCAAGAATCCGGGACTAGGGTGGATACGCAGTATTTT. Protein: CASSQESGTRVDTQYF.

The chain carries TRBV19 and TRBJ1-2, with 8 nucleotides matching TRBD1. J gave up 4 bases and V 7 bases, and 8 bases lay outside the gene matches. The germline gives CDR1 LNHDA, CDR2 SQIVND (reference sequence). This CDR3 is 14 amino acids long. CDR3 loop: CASNGQGYSYGYTF. The CDR3 region has the DNA TGTGCCAGTAACGGACAGGGCTATTCCTATGGCTACACCTTC.

This rearrangement joins TRBV7-9 to TRBJ1-2; TRBD1 agrees at 8 bases. The CDR3 is made up of 15 amino acids. Germline V gene lookup returns CDR1 SEHNR and CDR2 FQNEAQ (reference sequence). V gave up 5 bases and J gave up 3 bases; unmatched junction bases: 8. The CDR3 loop reads CASSLGSGGDYGYTF. CDR3 nucleotides: TGTGCCAGCAGCCTAGGATCAGGGGGCGACTATGGCTACACCTTC.

The genes are TRBV19 and TRBJ2-2; no reliable D call. Germline CDR1 reads LNHDA; CDR2 reads SQIVND (reference sequence). CDR3 size: 14 residues. Trimming took off 10 bases at V and 3 bases at J, with 15 bases between the two ends. CDR3 amino acids: CATLRQGDTGELFF. The CDR3 DNA follows: TGTGCCACCCTCAGGCAAGGCGACACCGGGGAGCTGTTTTTT.

On this clone itself: One junction end disagrees with the germline gene, perhaps due to a read error. The chain couples TRBV10-3 to TRBJ2-3; 9 bases align to TRBD1. CDR3 length: 13 residues. Germline CDR1 reads ENHRY; CDR2 reads SYGVKD. CDR3 sequence: CAIALVWGQGLGF. In DNA form, the CDR3 reads TGTGCCATCGCCCTGGTGTGGGGACAGGGACTCGGATTT.

V is TRBV18 and J is TRBJ2-3; 8 bases map to TRBD2. Germline CDR1 is KGHSH and CDR2 is LQKENI. CDR3 length: 16 residues. V was pared by 6 bases and J by 5 bases, with 13 bases of the junction left unmatched. CDR3 nucleotides: TGTGCCAGCTCTTTGATTGGGGGCAGCGGGAGAGATACGCAGTATTTT. Protein: CASSLIGGSGRDTQYF.

The J gene is TRBJ2-2, the V gene TRBV3-1 (or the pseudogene TRBV3-2), with a possible D match to TRBD1 (7 bases). CDR1 is LGHDT and CDR2 is YNNKEL in the germline V gene (reference sequence). This CDR3 is built from 16 residues. The germline V and J ends were trimmed by 1 base and 6 bases, with 15 bases remaining between them. The CDR3 bases are TGTGCCAGCAGCCAAGGGAGGGGGCGCTTCCCCGGGGAGCTGTTTTTT. Protein sequence: CASSQGRGRFPGELFF.

The chain links TRBV19 to TRBJ2-7; D is possibly TRBD2 (6 bases). CDR1 and CDR2 from the germline V gene are LNHDA and SQIVND (reference sequence). Trimming took off 7 bases at V and 3 bases at J, with 10 bases between the two ends. The CDR3 totals 12 residues. The CDR3 DNA is TGTGCCAGTACGGCGGGGAACTACGAGCAGTACTTC. Amino acid sequence: CASTAGNYEQYF.

V and J are TRBV19 and TRBJ1-5; the D is unclear. The V and J ends lost 10 bases and 6 bases respectively, with 16 bases between them. The CDR3 has 13 residues. Looked up from germline, CDR1 is LNHDA and CDR2 is SQIVND (reference sequence). The CDR3 DNA reads as TGTGCCACAGGCCGGGGTCAAGGTCAGCCCCAGCATTTT. As protein: CATGRGQGQPQHF.

The gene calls are TRBV3-1 (or the pseudogene TRBV3-2) and TRBJ2-1; D gene unclear. The CDR3 consists of 15 residues. Germline-derived CDR1 and CDR2 are LGHDT and YNNKEL (reference sequence). Trimming took 4 bases from V and 0 from J, leaving 10 bases between them. DNA for the CDR3: TGTGCCAGCAGCCCTACCCTGAGCTCCTACAATGAGCAGTTCTTC. Its translation is CASSPTLSSYNEQFF.

This sequence joins TRBV27 and TRBJ1-1; 7 bases match TRBD1. V dropped 4 bases and J dropped 5; count of bases not matched to a gene: 7. This CDR3 region has 14 residues. Germline lookup yields CDR1 MNHEY and CDR2 SMNVEV (reference sequence). The CDR3 spells CASSSYLQGTEAFF. The DNA for the CDR3 is TGTGCCAGCAGTTCATACTTACAGGGGACTGAAGCTTTCTTT.

The chain joins TRBV6-4 to TRBJ2-1; maybe TRBD2 (6 bases). From germline, CDR1 is MRHNA and CDR2 SNTAGT. This CDR3 contains 14 residues. V gave up 6 bases and J gave up 1 base, with 10 bases separating them. This CDR3 is CASRVGGSYNEQFF. In DNA, the CDR3 is TGTGCCAGCAGGGTTGGGGGGTCCTACAATGAGCAGTTCTTC.

The V and J genes are TRBV6-1 and TRBJ1-5; tentative D call: TRBD1 (6 bases). From germline, CDR1 is MNHNS and CDR2 SASEGT. V lost 1 base and J 4 bases, leaving 11 bases between the germline ends. This CDR3 comprises 15 residues. This CDR3 is CASSEVGAGNQPQHF. CDR3 nucleotide sequence: TGTGCCAGCAGTGAAGTGGGGGCTGGGAATCAGCCCCAGCATTTT.

The chain couples TRBV5-5 to TRBJ1-5; 7 bases map to TRBD1. V was pared by 4 bases and J by 4 bases, with 5 bases of the junction left unmatched. The CDR3 runs to 14 residues. Germline V gene lookup returns CDR1 SGHKS and CDR2 YYEKEE (reference sequence). The CDR3 DNA reads TGTGCCAGCAGCCCAGGGACAGCAAATCAGCCCCAGCATTTT. The encoded protein is CASSPGTANQPQHF. The full variable domain, in which reference TRBV5-5 and TRBJ1-5 provide the parts outside the CDR3, is DAGVTQSPTHLIKTRGQQVTLRCSPISGHKSVSWYQQVLGQGPQFIFQYYEKEERGRGNFPDRFSARQFPNYSSELNVNALLLGDSALYLCASSPGTANQPQHFGDGTRLSIL.

This chain uses TRBV13 with TRBJ1-1; TRBD1 aligns across 8 bases. Trimming cost V 5 bases and J 0 bases; bases outside gene matches: 11. Germline lookup yields CDR1 PRHDT and CDR2 FYEKMQ (reference sequence). The CDR3 consists of 17 residues. The DNA for the CDR3 is TGTGCCAGCAGCCCCGTCGACAGGGGCGTTGTGAACACTGAAGCTTTCTTT. It translates to CASSPVDRGVVNTEAFF. The full variable domain, rest sourced from reference TRBV13 and TRBJ1-1, is AAGVIQSPRHLIKEKRETATLKCYPIPRHDTVYWYQQGPGQDPQFLISFYEKMQSDKGSIPDRFSAQQFSDYHSELNMSSLELGDSALYFCASSPVDRGVVNTEAFFGQGTRLTVV.

This chain joins TRBV27 and TRBJ2-3; 7 positions agree with TRBD1. Germline assignment: CDR1 MNHEY and CDR2 SMNVEV (reference sequence). V lost 5 bases, J lost 4 bases, and 12 bases stayed unmatched. The CDR3 contains 16 residues. CDR3 protein: CASSRRTGHSSDTQYF. The CDR3 DNA sequence: TGTGCCAGCAGTCGGAGGACAGGACATTCGTCAGATACGCAGTATTTT.